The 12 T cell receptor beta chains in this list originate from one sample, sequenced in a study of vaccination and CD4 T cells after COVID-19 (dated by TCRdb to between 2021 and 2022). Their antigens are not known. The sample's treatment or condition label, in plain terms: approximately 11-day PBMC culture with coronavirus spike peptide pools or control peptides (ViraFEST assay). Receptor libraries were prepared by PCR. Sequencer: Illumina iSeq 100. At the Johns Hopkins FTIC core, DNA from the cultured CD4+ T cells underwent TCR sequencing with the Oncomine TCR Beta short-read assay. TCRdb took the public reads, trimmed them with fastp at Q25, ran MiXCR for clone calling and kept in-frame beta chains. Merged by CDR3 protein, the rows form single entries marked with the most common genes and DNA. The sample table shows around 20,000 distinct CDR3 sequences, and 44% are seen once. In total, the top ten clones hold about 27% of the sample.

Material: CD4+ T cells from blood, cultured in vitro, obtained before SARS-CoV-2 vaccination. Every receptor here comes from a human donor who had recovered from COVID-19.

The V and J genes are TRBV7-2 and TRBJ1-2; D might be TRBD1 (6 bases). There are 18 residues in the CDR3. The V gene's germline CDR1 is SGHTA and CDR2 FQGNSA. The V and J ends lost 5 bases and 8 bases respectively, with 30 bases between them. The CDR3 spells CASSLLGTGRVMMEGYTF. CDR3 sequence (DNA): TGTGCCAGCAGCCTACTAGGCACAGGGAGAGTAATGATGGAGGGCTACACCTTC. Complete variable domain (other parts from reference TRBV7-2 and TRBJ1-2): GAGVSQSPSNKVTEKGKDVELRCDPISGHTALYWYRQSLGQGLEFLIYFQGNSAPDKSGLPSDRFSAERTGGSVSTLTIQRTQQEDSAVYLCASSLLGTGRVMMEGYTFGSGTRLTVV.

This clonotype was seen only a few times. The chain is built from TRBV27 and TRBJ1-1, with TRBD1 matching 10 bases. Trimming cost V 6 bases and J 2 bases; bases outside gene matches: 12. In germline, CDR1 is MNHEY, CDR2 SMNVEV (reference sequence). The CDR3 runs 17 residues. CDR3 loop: CASRVGVDRGSNTEAFF. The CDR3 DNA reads TGTGCCAGCAGGGTGGGGGTGGACAGGGGGTCAAACACTGAAGCTTTCTTT.

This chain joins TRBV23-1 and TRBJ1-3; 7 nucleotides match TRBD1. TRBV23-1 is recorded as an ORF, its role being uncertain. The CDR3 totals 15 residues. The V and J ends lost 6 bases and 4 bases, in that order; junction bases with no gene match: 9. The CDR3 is CASRLTGVKGNTIYF. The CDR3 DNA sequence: TGCGCCAGCAGGCTTACAGGGGTTAAGGGAAACACCATATATTTT.

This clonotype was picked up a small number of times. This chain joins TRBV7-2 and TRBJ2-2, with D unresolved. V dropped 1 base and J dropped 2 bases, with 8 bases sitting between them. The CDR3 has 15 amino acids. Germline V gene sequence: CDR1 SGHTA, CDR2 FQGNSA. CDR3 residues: CASSLERLNTGELFF. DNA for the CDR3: TGTGCCAGCAGCTTAGAGCGATTAAACACCGGGGAGCTGTTTTTT.

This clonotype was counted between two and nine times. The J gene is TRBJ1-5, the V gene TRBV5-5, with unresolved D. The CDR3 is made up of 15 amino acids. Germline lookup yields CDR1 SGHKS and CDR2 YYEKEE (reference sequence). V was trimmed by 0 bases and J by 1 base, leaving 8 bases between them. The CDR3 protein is CASSLASRSNQPQHF. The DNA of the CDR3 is TGTGCCAGCAGCTTGGCCTCGCGGAGCAATCAGCCCCAGCATTTT.

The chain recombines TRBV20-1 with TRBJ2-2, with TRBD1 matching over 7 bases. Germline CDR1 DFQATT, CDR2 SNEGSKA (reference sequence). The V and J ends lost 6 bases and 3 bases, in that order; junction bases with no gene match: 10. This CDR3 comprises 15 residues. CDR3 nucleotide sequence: TGCAGTGCCAGGGGGACAAGGGGGCACACCGGGGAGCTGTTTTTT. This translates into CSARGTRGHTGELFF.

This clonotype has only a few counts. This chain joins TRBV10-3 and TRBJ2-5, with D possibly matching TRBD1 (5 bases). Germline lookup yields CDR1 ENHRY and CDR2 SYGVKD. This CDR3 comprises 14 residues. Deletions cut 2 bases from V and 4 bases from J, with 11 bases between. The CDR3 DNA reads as TGTGCCATCAGTGAGCCCGACAGAAGAGAGACCCAGTACTTC. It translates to CAISEPDRRETQYF.

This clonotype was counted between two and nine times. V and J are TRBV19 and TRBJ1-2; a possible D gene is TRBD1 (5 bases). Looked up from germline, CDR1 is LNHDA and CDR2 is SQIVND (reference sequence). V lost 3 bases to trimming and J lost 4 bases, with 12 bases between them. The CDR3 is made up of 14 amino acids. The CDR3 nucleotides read TGTGCCAGTAGTATGGCTAGGGGCGGCTATGGCTACACCTTC. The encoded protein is CASSMARGGYGYTF.

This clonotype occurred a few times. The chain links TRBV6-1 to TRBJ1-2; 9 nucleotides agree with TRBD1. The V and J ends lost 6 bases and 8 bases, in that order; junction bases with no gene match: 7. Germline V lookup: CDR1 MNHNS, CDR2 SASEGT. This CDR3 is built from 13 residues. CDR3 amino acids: CASSDRDRAGYTF. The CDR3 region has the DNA TGTGCCAGCAGCGACAGGGACAGGGCGGGCTACACCTTC.

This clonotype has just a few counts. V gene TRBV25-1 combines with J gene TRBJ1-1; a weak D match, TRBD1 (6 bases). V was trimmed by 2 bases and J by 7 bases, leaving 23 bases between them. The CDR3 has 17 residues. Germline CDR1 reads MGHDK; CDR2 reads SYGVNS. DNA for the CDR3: TGTGCCAGCAGTGAACCCAACTTTGGGCCAGGGGATGATGAAGCTTTCTTT. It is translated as CASSEPNFGPGDDEAFF.

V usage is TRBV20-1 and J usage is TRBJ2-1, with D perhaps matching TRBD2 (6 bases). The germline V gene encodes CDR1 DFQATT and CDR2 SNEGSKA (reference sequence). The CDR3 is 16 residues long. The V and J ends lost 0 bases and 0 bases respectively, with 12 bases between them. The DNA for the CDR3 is TGCAGTGCTAGAGATCTCGGAGGGAGCTCCTACAATGAGCAGTTCTTC. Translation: CSARDLGGSSYNEQFF.

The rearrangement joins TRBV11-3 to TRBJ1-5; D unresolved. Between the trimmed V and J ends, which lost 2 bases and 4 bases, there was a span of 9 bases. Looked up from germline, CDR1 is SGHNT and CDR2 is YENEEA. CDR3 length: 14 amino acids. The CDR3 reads CASSLNGLNQPQHF. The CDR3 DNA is TGTGCCAGCAGCTTAAACGGACTGAATCAGCCCCAGCATTTT.